The 24 T cell receptor beta chains in this list originate from one sample, sequenced in a study of T cell changes during pregnancy in multiple sclerosis. TCRdb keeps only in-frame clones here, not all; method: immunoSEQ multiplex PCR. This table holds 45,000 to 55,000 clones, around 92% found once. Here the sequenced sample was CD4+ T cells from peripheral blood mononuclear cells, taken after pregnancy. The source of these receptors is a female donor in good health, enrolled as a control in a pregnancy study.

The CDR3 sequence: CASSGQGRYGYTF. The CDR3 nucleotides are TGTGCCAGCAGTGGACAGGGCAGGTATGGCTACACCTTC. This chain uses TRBV2 with TRBJ1-2; 7 bases map to TRBD1. V was pared by 4 bases and J by 5 bases, with 4 bases of the junction left unmatched. Germline CDR1 reads SNHLY; CDR2 reads FYNNEI. This CDR3 has 13 residues.

The gene calls are TRBV13 and TRBJ2-7, with D possibly being TRBD2 (6 bases). This CDR3 contains 16 residues. Germline V gives CDR1 PRHDT, CDR2 FYEKMQ (reference sequence). Trimming took off 5 bases at V and 0 bases at J, with 17 bases between the two ends. The CDR3 protein is CASSPPEGRGSYEQYF. The CDR3 nucleotides are TGTGCCAGCAGCCCGCCGGAGGGTCGGGGCTCCTACGAGCAGTACTTC.

J is TRBJ2-7 and V is TRBV7-2; 8 positions match TRBD2. Germline V CDR1 and CDR2: SGHTA, FQGNSA. The CDR3 consists of 14 residues. Trimming removed 5 bases from V and 3 bases from J; junction bases left unmatched: 6. The CDR3 here is CASSTYRGGYEQYF. In DNA, the CDR3 is TGTGCCAGCAGCACCTACCGGGGGGGCTACGAGCAGTACTTC.

This chain uses TRBV7-9 with TRBJ2-7; weak D call: TRBD1 (6 bases). Looked up from germline, CDR1 is SEHNR and CDR2 is FQNEAQ (reference sequence). V was trimmed by 4 bases and J by 5 bases, leaving 15 bases between them. CDR3 size: 14 residues. The CDR3 protein is CASSSVDRSNEQYF. The CDR3 DNA reads TGTGCCAGCAGCTCGGTAGACAGGAGCAACGAGCAGTACTTC.

The chain joins TRBV2 to TRBJ2-7; possibly TRBD2 for D (5 bases). Per germline, CDR1 SNHLY and CDR2 FYNNEI. The CDR3 totals 13 residues. The V and J ends lost 7 bases and 7 bases respectively, with 17 bases between them. The DNA of the CDR3 is TGTGCCAGCACCATTAGTTTCCGGGGAGAGCAGTACTTC. Protein sequence: CASTISFRGEQYF.

V is TRBV6-1 and J is TRBJ1-4, with D possibly being TRBD1 (6 bases). Germline lookup yields CDR1 MNHNS and CDR2 SASEGT. V was trimmed by 2 bases and J by 7 bases, leaving 14 bases between them. The CDR3 extends over 15 amino acids. The CDR3 region has the DNA TGTGCCAGCAGTGAACCAAGGGGGAGAGGTGAAAAACTGTTTTTT. Amino acids: CASSEPRGRGEKLFF.

This chain connects TRBV6-1 to TRBJ2-3; 16 nucleotides align to TRBD2. This CDR3 has 20 amino acids. Germline lookup yields CDR1 MNHNS and CDR2 SASEGT. V lost 0 bases, J lost 5 bases, and 11 bases stayed unmatched. The CDR3 nucleotides are TGTGCCAGCAGTGAAGCTCCCCCCGGGACTAGCGGGGGGGCAAGAGATACGCAGTATTTT. This encodes CASSEAPPGTSGGARDTQYF.

V is TRBV5-4 and J is TRBJ2-3; D gene unclear. The CDR3 is made up of 15 amino acids. The germline V gene encodes CDR1 SGHNT and CDR2 YYREEE (reference sequence). With 0 bases removed from V and 0 bases from J, the gap between germline ends came to 8 bases. The DNA of the CDR3 is TGTGCCAGCAGCTTGGGCGGATCCAGCACAGATACGCAGTATTTT. As protein: CASSLGGSSTDTQYF.

This sequence joins TRBV7-8 and TRBJ2-7; 8 nucleotides match TRBD1. The germline CDR1 and CDR2 sequences are SGHVS and FQNEAQ. This CDR3 is built from 17 residues. V was pared by 2 bases and J by 0 bases, with 9 bases of the junction left unmatched. The CDR3 coding sequence is TGTGCCAGCAGCTTAACGGGACAGGTCAAGGACTCCTACGAGCAGTACTTC. Its translation is CASSLTGQVKDSYEQYF.

This clone was seen just once. This chain links TRBV5-8 with TRBJ1-4; D gene uncertain. This CDR3 spans 17 amino acids. From germline, CDR1 is SGHTS and CDR2 YDEGEE. V lost 0 bases and J 0 bases, leaving 12 bases between the germline ends. The CDR3 reads CASSLGTYSTTNEKLFF. The DNA for the CDR3 is TGTGCCAGCAGCTTGGGCACTTATAGTACAACTAATGAAAAACTGTTTTTT.

The chain is built from TRBV6-6 and TRBJ1-6; 7 bases agree with TRBD1. V was clipped by 6 bases and J by 10 bases; unmatched bases: 12. Germline V gene sequence: CDR1 MNHNY, CDR2 SVGAGI (reference sequence). The CDR3 extends over 15 amino acids. CDR3 in amino acids: CASRLTGSVNSPLHF. CDR3 nucleotide sequence: TGTGCCAGCAGACTGACAGGGTCGGTAAACTCACCCCTCCACTTT.

The CDR3 bases are TGCGCCAGCAGCCGAGGCAGGGGTAACACCGGGGAGCTGTTTTTT. Translated, it gives CASSRGRGNTGELFF. The rearrangement uses TRBV4-3 and TRBJ2-2; maybe TRBD1 (6 bases). The CDR3 is 15 amino acids. Germline loops: CDR1 LGHNA, CDR2 YSLEER. The V end was cut by 4 bases, the J end by 2 bases, with 11 bases between.

The chain uses TRBV11-2 and TRBJ2-1; TRBD2 is a possible D gene (6 bases). V was clipped by 5 bases and J by 10 bases, with 9 bases between them. The CDR3 runs 11 residues. The germline V gene encodes CDR1 SGHAT and CDR2 FQNNGV. This chain's CDR3 is CASSPREEQFF. The CDR3 DNA follows: TGTGCCAGCAGCCCCCGGGAGGAGCAGTTCTTC.

J is TRBJ2-3 and V is TRBV7-9, with 10 bases identical to TRBD2. The CDR3 is 16 residues long. V was pared by 2 bases and J by 3 bases, with 5 bases of the junction left unmatched. Germline V gene data show CDR1 as SEHNR and CDR2 as FQNEAQ (reference sequence). DNA of the CDR3: TGTGCCAGCAGCTTAACAGCGGGGGGGCCAACAGATACGCAGTATTTT. Protein sequence: CASSLTAGGPTDTQYF.

This chain links TRBV29-1 with TRBJ2-6; D is undetermined. Germline values: CDR1 SQVTM, CDR2 ANQGSEA. The V end lost 3 bases, the J end lost 1 base, and 13 bases lay between the germline ends. CDR3 size: 16 residues. The DNA for the CDR3 is TGCAGCGTTGATATCGGTAGCCAGTCTGGGGCCAACGTCCTGACTTTC. This encodes CSVDIGSQSGANVLTF.

The chain joins TRBV7-8 to TRBJ1-2; 12 nucleotides agree with TRBD1. The CDR3 has 16 amino acids. The germline gives CDR1 SGHVS, CDR2 FQNEAQ. With V trimmed by 5 bases and J by 4 bases, 8 bases remained unmatched. This CDR3 reads CASSLLPGQGAYGYTF. The DNA for the CDR3 is TGTGCCAGCAGCCTGCTACCGGGACAGGGGGCCTATGGCTACACCTTC.

The genes are TRBV9 and TRBJ2-3; possible D gene TRBD2, 6 bases. The CDR3 runs 15 residues. V was cut by 3 bases and J by 13 bases, with 24 bases left in between. Germline CDR1 reads SGDLS; CDR2 reads YYNGEE. The DNA for the CDR3 is TGTGCCAGCAGCGGCGGAATTATACGTCGGGGACTCAAGTATTTT. It yields the protein CASSGGIIRRGLKYF.

The chain couples TRBV2 to TRBJ2-3; 14 nucleotides match TRBD2. CDR1 is SNHLY, CDR2 FYNNEI, per germline. V was pared by 6 bases and J by 10 bases, with 6 bases of the junction left unmatched. The CDR3 runs to 14 residues. This chain's CDR3 is CASRPGTSGGAQYF. CDR3 DNA: TGTGCCAGCAGGCCCGGGACTAGCGGGGGCGCGCAGTATTTT.

The chain recombines TRBV9 with TRBJ2-3, with 10 bases fitting TRBD2. V was pared by 4 bases and J by 4 bases, with 6 bases of the junction left unmatched. The CDR3 contains 15 residues. CDR1 is SGDLS, CDR2 YYNGEE, per germline. The CDR3 nucleotides are TGTGCCAGCAGCCTCATAGCGGGGGGTCCAGATACGCAGTATTTT. Protein product: CASSLIAGGPDTQYF.

This chain connects TRBV18 to TRBJ1-3; TRBD1 might be the D (5 bases). There are 14 residues in the CDR3. Germline V gene lookup returns CDR1 KGHSH and CDR2 LQKENI. V dropped 1 base and J dropped 12 bases, with 16 bases sitting between them. CDR3 sequence (DNA): TGTGCCAGCTCACCACGAGGACATCCCTTCGACATATATTTT. As protein: CASSPRGHPFDIYF.

The J gene is TRBJ2-3, the V gene TRBV2, with a tentative D call TRBD1 (7 bases). Per the germline V gene, CDR1 is SNHLY and CDR2 is FYNNEI. This CDR3 contains 12 residues. Trimming removed 7 bases at V and 7 bases at J, with 12 bases between. This CDR3 is CASTQGGYTQYF. The CDR3 region has the DNA TGTGCCAGCACGCAGGGGGGTTATACGCAGTATTTT.

This chain uses TRBV5-6 with TRBJ1-1; 8 bases agree with TRBD1. Unmatched junction bases numbered 5, after V lost 3 bases and J lost 4 bases. The CDR3 loop spans 14 amino acids. CDR1 is SGHDT and CDR2 is YYEEEE in the germline V gene. The CDR3 DNA follows: TGTGCCAGCAGCTCTACAGGGGGGAGCACTGAAGCTTTCTTT. It encodes CASSSTGGSTEAFF.

V gene TRBV6-1 combines with J gene TRBJ2-3; D is possibly TRBD2 (5 bases). V shed 1 base and J shed 8 bases, with 16 bases lying between them. The CDR3 is 15 residues long. From germline, CDR1 is MNHNS and CDR2 SASEGT. The CDR3 DNA reads as TGTGCCAGCAGTGAAGAGTTCTGGACTGATAGTACGCAGTATTTT. This encodes CASSEEFWTDSTQYF.

V usage is TRBV2 and J usage is TRBJ1-5; TRBD1 matches 9 bases. The CDR3 sequence is 16 residues long. With V trimmed by 6 bases and J by 4 bases, 10 bases remained unmatched. Germline V gene data show CDR1 as SNHLY and CDR2 as FYNNEI. The CDR3 sequence is CASRPGGTGSNQPQHF. Here the CDR3 DNA reads TGTGCCAGCAGGCCGGGCGGGACAGGGTCTAATCAGCCCCAGCATTTT.